Presented here are 15 T cell receptor beta chains from one specimen sequenced in a study of tissue T cells after allogeneic stem cell transplantation. Sample time point: mouse harvest day 14 after allogeneic transplant. Tail vein injection delivered 10^7 T-cell-depleted bone marrow cells and 10^6 splenic CD5+ T cells. The data were produced by immunoSEQ multiplex PCR, yet TCRdb's version contains in-frame clones alone and is incomplete. This sample has more than 2,500 clones, with 45% to 60% found just once. Sequenced: lymph node tissue. The receptors were sampled from a female BALB/c mouse given C57BL/6 T cells with graft-versus-host disease after an allogeneic hematopoietic cell transplant.

Regarding this clone: Gene names are mouse gene names. The read gets to within 1 residue of the CDR3 end, and the germline J gene fills in the rest. Other DNA sequences in the sample encode the same CDR3. V gene TRBV26 combines with J gene TRBJ2-7; 11 bases are a match to TRBD1. V trimming: 0 bases; J trimming: 4 bases; junction bases outside the gene matches: 2. There are 15 residues in the CDR3. Germline V gene data show CDR1 as KGHPV and CDR2 as FQNQEV (reference sequence). The CDR3 DNA, read in part, is TGTGCCAGCAGTCTGTCTGGGACAGGGGGATATGAACAGTAC. Protein: CASSLSGTGGYEQY. The complete CDR3 sequence is CASSLSGTGGYEQYF.

To note about this clone: The germline and genes are mouse ones. The CDR3 is cut off 1 residue early in the read; its end comes from the germline J gene. This chain joins TRBV13-1 and TRBJ1-3; D possibly corresponds to TRBD1 (6 bases). Trimming cost V 2 bases and J 0 bases, with 9 bases left between them. CDR3 length equals 15 residues. Germline lookup yields CDR1 NSHNY and CDR2 SYGAGN. CDR3 DNA, as far as it was read: TGTGCCAGCAGTGAGGGACAACATTCTGGAAATACGCTCTAT. Amino acids: CASSEGQHSGNTLY. Given in full, the CDR3 is CASSEGQHSGNTLYF.

There are a few counts of this clone. Mouse gene names apply. The read gets to within 1 residue of the CDR3 end, and the germline J gene fills in the rest. The chain couples TRBV3 to TRBJ2-1, with 12 bases that match TRBD2. Germline assignment: CDR1 SNHLY and CDR2 FYNGKV (reference sequence). V was clipped by 4 bases and J by 3 bases; unmatched bases: 1. This CDR3 has 15 residues. CDR3 sequence reads: CASSSGLGGYAEQFF. Partial CDR3 DNA: TGTGCCAGCAGCTCGGGACTGGGGGGCTATGCTGAGCAGTTC. Full variable domain (missing parts from reference TRBV3 and TRBJ2-1): GPKVLQIPSHQIIDMGQMVTLNCDPVSNHLYFYWYKQILGQQMEFLVNFYNGKVMEKSKLFKDQFSVERPDGSYFTLKIQPTALEDSAVYFCASSSGLGGYAEQFFGPGTRLTVL.

For this clone: All gene names here are mouse names. The DNA read from the CDR3 is TGTGCCAGCAGTCTGTCACAGGACTCCTATGAACAGTAC. Its translation is CASSLSQDSYEQY. The full CDR3 protein is CASSLSQDSYEQYF. The chain employs TRBV26 and TRBJ2-7, with a possible D match to TRBD1 (5 bases). The DNA ends 1 residue before the CDR3 does, and the rest of the CDR3 is filled in from the germline J gene. V gave up 0 bases and J gave up 0 bases, with 6 bases separating them. The CDR3 length is 14 residues. The V gene's germline CDR1 is KGHPV and CDR2 FQNQEV (reference sequence).

This clone was found a few times. These gene names are mouse names. The read comes to an end 1 residue before the CDR3 does, leaving the germline J gene to fill in the end. The chain recombines TRBV15 with TRBJ2-5, with 7 bases identical to TRBD1. CDR3 length equals 13 residues. After removal of 4 bases from V and 6 bases from J, the junction contained 4 bases not matched to a gene. Germline CDR1 SGHND, CDR2 FRSKSL. CDR3 bases read: TGTGCCAGCAGTTGGGACAGAGGGGACACCCAGTAC. Its protein is CASSWDRGDTQY. The whole CDR3 protein is CASSWDRGDTQYF.

Comments on this clone: The genes are named according to mouse. The read falls 1 residue short of the CDR3 end, and the missing part is taken from the germline J gene. The chain is built from TRBV16 and TRBJ2-7, with TRBD2 as a possible D gene (5 bases). Per the germline V gene, CDR1 is SGHSA and CDR2 is FRNQAP. The CDR3 has 14 amino acids. Deletions cut 2 bases from V and 4 bases from J, with 12 bases between. Here the CDR3 reads CASSLWLGFYEQYF. CDR3 bases read: TGTGCAAGCAGCTTATGGTTGGGGTTTTATGAACAGTAC. The full variable domain, with the rest looked up from reference TRBV16 and TRBJ2-7, is NAGVIQTPRHKVTGKGQEATLWCEPISGHSAVFWYRQTIVQGLEFLTYFRNQAPIDDSGMPKERFSAQMPNQSHSTLKIQSTQPQDSAVYLCASSLWLGFYEQYFGPGTRLTVL.

This clone showed up just a few times. Here the gene names and germline are mouse. The read is 1 residue too short to cover the CDR3 end, so that end is filled in from the germline J gene. V is TRBV29 and J is TRBJ2-1; D uncertain. This CDR3 has 13 residues. Per germline, CDR1 MSHET and CDR2 SYDVDS. V lost 3 bases and J 4 bases, leaving 7 bases between the germline ends. The CDR3 sequence is CASSLGRYAEQFF. The CDR3 bases that were read are TGTGCTAGCAGTTTGGGCAGATATGCTGAGCAGTTC.

As for this clone: Given a much more abundant clone one base away, this may be a read error. The listed genes are named as in mouse. The read gets to within 1 residue of the CDR3 end, and the germline J gene fills in the rest. Distinct nucleotide sequences in the sample also encode this CDR3. V gene TRBV3 combines with J gene TRBJ1-2, with 7 bases lining up with TRBD1. The V gene's germline CDR1 is SNHLY and CDR2 FYNGKV (reference sequence). The junction had 1 base not matched to a gene; V was cut back by 4 bases and J by 2 bases. This CDR3 is 13 amino acids long. The CDR3 region is CASSSTGNSDYTF. The part of the CDR3 DNA that was read is TGTGCCAGCAGCTCGACAGGGAACTCCGACTACACC. Drawing the rest from reference TRBV3 and TRBJ1-2, the complete variable domain is GPKVLQIPSHQIIDMGQMVTLNCDPVSNHLYFYWYKQILGQQMEFLVNFYNGKVMEKSKLFKDQFSVERPDGSYFTLKIQPTALEDSAVYFCASSSTGNSDYTFGSGTRLLVI.

As concerns this clone: The gene symbols are mouse symbols. The read gets to within 1 residue of the CDR3 end, and the germline J gene fills in the rest. The chain links TRBV26 to TRBJ2-4, with D perhaps TRBD1 (6 bases). Trimming cost V 2 bases and J 2 bases, with 11 bases left between them. Looked up from germline, CDR1 is KGHPV and CDR2 is FQNQEV (reference sequence). CDR3 length: 15 amino acids. CDR3: CASSLRGRDQNTLYF. The DNA read from the CDR3 is TGTGCCAGCAGTCTGAGGGGGAGGGATCAAAACACCTTGTAC.

About this clone itself: Mouse gene names and germline throughout. Read data end 1 residue before the CDR3 end; the end is taken from the germline J gene. The chain employs TRBV15 and TRBJ1-2; D perhaps matches TRBD1 (5 bases). The CDR3 runs 13 residues. Germline-derived CDR1 and CDR2 are SGHND and FRSKSL. V lost 7 bases to trimming and J lost 0 bases, with 9 bases between them. CDR3 residues: CASTDSPNSDYTF. The part of the CDR3 DNA that was read is TGTGCCAGCACTGACAGCCCAAACTCCGACTACACC.

In this sample, this clone is large (0.1 to 1%). Gene names and germline match the mouse. The read ends 1 residue early relative to the CDR3; the germline J gene fills the gap. V usage is TRBV12-1 and J usage is TRBJ1-2; the D gene is possibly TRBD1 (6 bases). CDR1 is SGHSN and CDR2 is HYEKVE in the germline V gene. Trimming pared 0 bases from V and 8 bases from J, leaving 12 bases between. This CDR3 spans 13 amino acids. The part of the CDR3 DNA that was read is TGTGCCAGCTCTCTCCTACGACAGGCGGACTACACC. Protein sequence: CASSLLRQADYT. The whole CDR3 protein is CASSLLRQADYTF.

In the case of this clone: Gene names follow the mouse nomenclature. The CDR3 end is not reached by the read, which stops 1 residue before it; the germline J gene fills it in. This chain uses TRBV12-1 with TRBJ2-3; D is undetermined. Trimming left V 2 bases short and J 0 bases short, with 8 bases between. Germline CDR1 and CDR2: SGHSN and HYEKVE. The CDR3 consists of 14 residues. The sequenced CDR3 bases are TGTGCCAGCTCTCCGGGGTATAGTGCAGAAACGCTGTAT. It translates to CASSPGYSAETLY. The full CDR3 reads CASSPGYSAETLYF.

Concerning this clone: Any gene name here is a mouse gene name. The read finishes 1 residue shy of the CDR3 end, and the germline J gene is used to complete it. The V gene is TRBV13-1, the J gene TRBJ2-1; TRBD2 agrees at 13 bases. The CDR3 has 16 residues. V gave up 2 bases and J gave up 4 bases; unmatched junction bases: 3. The V gene's germline CDR1 is NSHNY and CDR2 SYGAGN. The CDR3 DNA, read in part, is TGTGCCAGCAGTGAGGGGACTGGGGGGGGGTATGCTGAGCAGTTC. Amino acid sequence: CASSEGTGGGYAEQF. The complete CDR3 reads CASSEGTGGGYAEQFF.

On this clone: Mouse germline and gene names are used. The CDR3 end is not reached by the read, which stops 1 residue before it; the germline J gene fills it in. This sequence joins TRBV5 and TRBJ2-5; 9 nucleotides match TRBD2. V lost 0 bases, J lost 7 bases, and 2 bases stayed unmatched. The CDR3 runs 14 residues. Germline values: CDR1 LGHNA, CDR2 YNLKQL (reference sequence). The CDR3 sequence is CASSQELGGNTQYF. CDR3 DNA (partial): TGTGCCAGCAGCCAAGAACTGGGGGGTAACACCCAGTAC.

This clone was seen only a few times. Mouse names are used for the genes. The CDR3 is cut off 1 residue early in the read; its end comes from the germline J gene. The chain carries TRBV26 and TRBJ1-3, with D hard to call. Germline V gene data show CDR1 as KGHPV and CDR2 as FQNQEV (reference sequence). Trimming shortened V by 4 bases and J by 0 bases, and 4 bases separated the two germline ends. CDR3 length equals 13 residues. Incomplete CDR3 DNA: TGTGCCAGCAGTCACTATTCTGGAAATACGCTCTAT. Amino acid sequence: CASSHYSGNTLY. The entire CDR3 sequence reads CASSHYSGNTLYF.